The 21 T cell receptor beta chains below were found in one sample sequenced in a study of T cell responses to AZD1222 COVID-19 vaccine (dated by TCRdb to 2020 to 2022). The time point label on this specimen signifies: baseline before first vaccination. Libraries came from the immunoSEQ multiplex PCR assay. TCRdb's version of the immuneACCESS table is confined to in-frame rearrangements and falls short of the full clone set. An unresolved V gene accounts for under half of the shortfall where checked; the remainder is of unknown origin. A total of approximately 68,000 clones appear in this sample, roughly 91% of them only once. In total, the top ten clones hold 24% of the sample. The starting material was peripheral blood, obtained on day 0 of AZD1222 vaccination. Receptor source: an adult in good health.

The J gene is TRBJ1-2, the V gene TRBV29-1; D ambiguous. This CDR3 comprises 13 residues. V gave up 0 bases and J gave up 7 bases, with 12 bases separating them. Germline loops: CDR1 SQVTM, CDR2 ANQGSEA. CDR3 bases: TGCAGCGTTGAAGAGATAGGTACTCTTGGCTACACCTTC. Encoded protein: CSVEEIGTLGYTF.

V is TRBV30 and J is TRBJ2-5; 8 nucleotides match TRBD2. The CDR3 loop spans 15 amino acids. Germline values: CDR1 GTSNPN, CDR2 SVGIG (reference sequence). V shed 0 bases, J shed 5 bases, and the junction held 8 bases outside the gene matches. The CDR3 is CAWSVAGGARETQYF. The CDR3 nucleotides are TGTGCCTGGAGTGTTGCGGGGGGCGCCCGGGAGACCCAGTACTTC.

The chain joins TRBV15 to TRBJ2-1; no clear D. V dropped 1 base and J dropped 7 bases, with 8 bases sitting between them. The CDR3 is made up of 13 amino acids. Germline-derived CDR1 and CDR2 are LNHNV and YYDKDF (reference sequence). Here the CDR3 reads CATSRGSANEQFF. The CDR3 DNA is TGTGCCACCAGCAGAGGGTCTGCGAATGAGCAGTTCTTC.

This rearrangement joins TRBV7-9 to TRBJ1-6; a weak D match, TRBD1 (5 bases). Germline V gives CDR1 SEHNR, CDR2 FQNEAQ (reference sequence). V lost 6 bases, J lost 10 bases, and 13 bases lay in between. This CDR3 contains 13 residues. The CDR3 nucleotides are TGTGCCAGCAGTTCTCAGCGGGACTCACCCCTCCACTTT. It yields the protein CASSSQRDSPLHF. The full variable domain, completed using reference TRBV7-9 and TRBJ1-6, is DTGVSQNPRHKITKRGQNVTFRCDPISEHNRLYWYRQTLGQGPEFLTYFQNEAQLEKSRLLSDRFSAERPKGSFSTLEIQRTEQGDSAMYLCASSSQRDSPLHFGNGTRLTVT.

The J gene is TRBJ2-2, the V gene TRBV10-2; D may be TRBD1 or TRBD2 (7 bases each). This CDR3 has 14 residues. Trimming removed 7 bases at V and 4 bases at J, with 13 bases between. The V gene's germline CDR1 is WSHSY and CDR2 SAAADI. CDR3 nucleotides: TGCGCCAGCACCGGCAGGGGGGGCACCGGGGAGCTGTTTTTT. It encodes CASTGRGGTGELFF.

In this sample, this clone turned up a few times. The chain has TRBV3-1 (or the pseudogene TRBV3-2) and TRBJ2-3; D not resolved. The CDR3 is 14 residues long. Between the trimmed V and J ends, which lost 0 bases and 3 bases, there was a span of 7 bases. Germline CDR1 is LGHDT and CDR2 is YNNKEL (reference sequence). The CDR3 DNA is TGTGCCAGCAGCCAAGATTTGGGGACAGATACGCAGTATTTT. This encodes CASSQDLGTDTQYF.

This clone appeared many times. The chain links TRBV28 to TRBJ1-3; D is possibly TRBD1 (5 bases). In germline, CDR1 is MDHEN, CDR2 SYDVKM. The CDR3 is made up of 14 amino acids. V was cut by 0 bases and J by 4 bases, with 7 bases left in between. In nucleotides, the CDR3 is TGTGCCAGCAGTTTATGGGGGGAAGGAAACACCATATATTTT. Its translation: CASSLWGEGNTIYF.

In its sample, this clone was seen once. The chain joins TRBV6-2 or TRBV6-3 to TRBJ2-5; D unclear. Germline CDR1 MNHEY, CDR2 SVGEGT. V lost 2 bases and J lost 5, with 3 bases in between. The CDR3 spans 11 residues. The DNA of the CDR3 is TGTGCCAGCAGTTACGGGGAGACCCAGTACTTC. It encodes CASSYGETQYF.

This chain uses TRBV30 with TRBJ1-6, with TRBD1 matching 7 bases. The V segment lost 5 bases and the J segment 10 bases; nucleotides outside the gene matches: 5. The germline CDR1 and CDR2 sequences are GTSNPN and SVGIG (reference sequence). There are 12 residues in the CDR3. The DNA for the CDR3 is TGTGCCTGGGACAGGGAGGGCTCACCCCTCCACTTT. Translated: CAWDREGSPLHF.

J is TRBJ1-1 and V is TRBV3-1 (or the pseudogene TRBV3-2); D is uncertain. The CDR3 extends over 14 amino acids. Germline V gene sequence: CDR1 LGHDT, CDR2 YNNKEL (reference sequence). Trimming pared 4 bases from V and 1 base from J, leaving 10 bases between. CDR3 region: CASSRRSGNTEAFF. The CDR3 DNA follows: TGTGCCAGCAGCCGCCGGAGTGGGAACACTGAAGCTTTCTTT.

V gene TRBV6-2 or TRBV6-3 combines with J gene TRBJ2-5; 8 bases are shared with TRBD1. Germline lookup yields CDR1 MNHEY and CDR2 SVGEGT. The CDR3 is made up of 17 amino acids. After removal of 6 bases from V and 1 base from J, the junction contained 13 bases not matched to a gene. CDR3 sequence (DNA): TGTGCCAGCAGCAATCCTCGGGACAGGAGACCCCAAGAGACCCAGTACTTC. Its protein is CASSNPRDRRPQETQYF.

V and J are TRBV5-8 and TRBJ1-2, with D unclear. The CDR3 contains 13 residues. Germline lookup yields CDR1 SGHTS and CDR2 YDEGEE. Deletions cut 5 bases from V and 4 bases from J, with 12 bases between. Here the CDR3 DNA reads TGTGCCAGCAGGGTTACGGGATCCTATGGCTACACCTTC. Its protein is CASRVTGSYGYTF.

The J gene is TRBJ2-3, the V gene TRBV11-2, with 14 bases identical to TRBD2. Per germline, CDR1 SGHAT and CDR2 FQNNGV. The V segment lost 5 bases and the J segment 3 bases; nucleotides outside the gene matches: 10. The CDR3 covers 18 residues. CDR3 nucleotide sequence: TGTGCCAGCAGCCCCGGCAAGACTAGCGGGGGGGTGACAGATACGCAGTATTTT. This gives the protein CASSPGKTSGGVTDTQYF.

This chain links TRBV5-4 with TRBJ2-7; D unclear. The germline V and J ends were trimmed by 4 bases and 6 bases, with 17 bases remaining between them. Germline V gives CDR1 SGHNT, CDR2 YYREEE (reference sequence). The CDR3 covers 14 residues. The CDR3, as DNA: TGTGCCAGCAGCACGGACCCCCAAGCCCGCGAGCAGTACTTC. Its translation is CASSTDPQAREQYF.

The V call is TRBV9, the J call TRBJ1-2; a possible D gene is TRBD1 (5 bases). Deletions cut 3 bases from V and 2 bases from J, with 11 bases between. The CDR3 consists of 14 residues. Germline CDR1 and CDR2: SGDLS and YYNGEE. The CDR3 reads CASSAGTANYGYTF. The CDR3 region has the DNA TGTGCCAGCAGCGCAGGGACGGCCAACTATGGCTACACCTTC.

CDR3 residues: CASSPGQHSGYTF. The CDR3 DNA is TGTGCCAGCAGTCCGGGACAGCACTCTGGCTACACCTTC. V is TRBV3-1 (or the pseudogene TRBV3-2) and J is TRBJ1-2, with TRBD1 identical over 7 bases. The ends lost 6 bases at V and 7 bases at J; junction bases unmatched: 8. This CDR3 has 13 residues. CDR1 is LGHDT, CDR2 YNNKEL, per germline (reference sequence).

Notes on this clone: Germline is not matched at one junction end, which may reflect a read error. The chain combines TRBV2 with TRBJ2-7; D is undetermined. CDR1 and CDR2 from the germline V gene are SNHLY and FYNNEI. The CDR3 is 13 residues long. DNA of the CDR3: TGTGCCAGCAGGGAAGATAGATTTTACGAGCAGTACTTC. Encoded protein: CASREDRFYEQYF.

This sequence joins TRBV6-2 or TRBV6-3 and TRBJ2-6; D gene unclear. Germline values: CDR1 MNHEY, CDR2 SVGEGT. Trimming shortened V by 0 bases and J by 0 bases, and 15 bases separated the two germline ends. The CDR3 spans 19 residues. CDR3 sequence: CASSYSMFGTSSGANVLTF. The CDR3 region has the DNA TGTGCCAGCAGTTACTCGATGTTTGGCACGAGCTCTGGGGCCAACGTCCTGACTTTC.

The chain has TRBV5-1 and TRBJ2-3; TRBD2 is a possible D gene (6 bases). V lost 5 bases and J 4 bases, leaving 14 bases between the germline ends. The length of the CDR3 is 14 residues. Looked up from germline, CDR1 is SGHRS and CDR2 is YFSETQ. The CDR3 nucleotides read TGCGCCAGCAGGCGGGGAGATCGGGCAGATACGCAGTATTTT. Translation gives CASRRGDRADTQYF.

The chain has TRBV7-3 and TRBJ1-1; D perhaps matches TRBD1 (5 bases). V was cut by 2 bases and J by 5 bases, with 12 bases left in between. CDR3 length: 14 residues. Per the germline V gene, CDR1 is SGHTA and CDR2 is FQGTGA. The CDR3 region has the DNA TGTGCCAGCAGCTTAGGGACCCGAGGGACTGAAGCTTTCTTT. As protein: CASSLGTRGTEAFF.

The chain combines TRBV5-4 with TRBJ2-3; TRBD2 matches at 11 bases. The CDR3 has 15 amino acids. In germline, CDR1 is SGHNT, CDR2 YYREEE (reference sequence). With V trimmed by 4 bases and J by 3 bases, 4 bases remained unmatched. In DNA form, the CDR3 reads TGTGCCAGCAGCCCGACTAGCGGGGAAACAGATACGCAGTATTTT. Protein product: CASSPTSGETDTQYF.